This TCR beta chain was documented in a study of cytomegalovirus exposure and HLA in healthy donors. V was clipped by 4 bases and J by 0 bases; unmatched bases: 6. Germline-derived CDR1 and CDR2 are SGHTA and FQGNSA. The length of the CDR3 is 17 residues. Both 60 Vbeta primers and 13 Jbeta primers went into the PCR. Sequenced by immunoSEQ multiplex PCR; TCRdb stores in-frame clones only, minus some. The table shows over 150,000 clones, with roughly four fifths occurring only once. Concerning this clone: Its antigen is unknown.

Study-wide points: In a later analysis, at a false discovery rate of 0.05, over 15,000 TCR beta sequences matched HLA alleles. Rates of TCR association differed by HLA locus in a later analysis, with DRB1 highest and HLA-C lowest.

Sequencing was performed on PBMCs. The V gene is TRBV7-2, the J gene TRBJ2-7; 13 bases are a match to TRBD2. The sequence was obtained from a woman aged 25-40 years in good health and CMV-seronegative. The CDR3 protein is CASSYTSGGVNSYEQYF. CDR3 nucleotide sequence: TGTGCCAGCAGCTATACTAGCGGGGGGGTAAACTCCTACGAGCAGTACTTC. The full variable domain, in which reference TRBV7-2 and TRBJ2-7 provide the parts outside the CDR3, is GAGVSQSPSNKVTEKGKDVELRCDPISGHTALYWYRQSLGQGLEFLIYFQGNSAPDKSGLPSDRFSAERTGGSVSTLTIQRTQQEDSAVYLCASSYTSGGVNSYEQYFGPGTRLTVT.